This TCR beta chain is drawn from a study of CD8 T cells in ankylosing spondylitis. General study results and limits: Clones that were linked to disease were CD8+ and were relatively rare in peripheral blood. Significantly higher representation of disease-linked clones was reported for matched ankylosing spondylitis synovial fluid.

Per germline, CDR1 ENHRY and CDR2 SYGVKD. The length of the CDR3 is 15 residues. Germline trimming cut 6 bases from V and 5 bases from J; bases unmatched to any gene: 12. This clonotype has at least ten counts. Its target is unknown. One entry per CDR3 protein results from TCRdb running MiXCR on the 5' RACE reads. The sample holds under 300,000 distinct CDR3 sequences; over 8.5% are singletons and the top ten take less than 8%. This chain joins TRBV10-3 and TRBJ1-2; 7 nucleotides align to TRBD1. This clonotype originated in a male donor with ankylosing spondylitis or in good health (not recorded which). Sequencing input: blood, either unsorted or a sorted T cell fraction (not recorded which). The CDR3 loop reads CAISPTGTAIYGYTF. CDR3 bases: TGTGCCATCAGCCCCACCGGGACAGCGATATATGGCTACACCTTC.